Below, 3 T cell receptor beta chains from the same sample are listed, as sequenced in a study of early T cells in non-severe SARS-CoV-2 infection. Using its own MiXCR run on the 5' RACE reads, TCRdb lists one record per CDR3 protein. Altogether more than 20,000 distinct CDR3 sequences are present, about 4.2% being singletons, with the ten largest covering roughly 4.2%. The sequenced material came from whole blood. The receptors derive from an adult who was a healthcare worker with PCR-confirmed SARS-CoV-2 infection or an uninfected control (not recorded which).

The J gene is TRBJ2-1, the V gene TRBV20-1, with a weak D call TRBD2 (6 bases). Per germline, CDR1 DFQATT and CDR2 SNEGSKA (reference sequence). V was pared by 6 bases and J by 0 bases, with 15 bases between. The CDR3 runs to 15 residues. The CDR3 is CSAARDWASYNEQFF. The DNA for the CDR3 is TGCAGTGCAGCCCGGGACTGGGCCTCCTACAATGAGCAGTTCTTC.

This clonotype appeared many times. The chain couples TRBV30 to TRBJ2-3; 7 bases line up with TRBD2. The CDR3 contains 13 residues. Per germline, CDR1 GTSNPN and CDR2 SVGIG (reference sequence). Trimming cost V 4 bases and J 4 bases; bases outside gene matches: 5. CDR3 DNA sequence: TGTGCCTGGACTAGCGGTGTTTCAGATACGCAGTATTTT. Protein sequence: CAWTSGVSDTQYF.

This clonotype was seen only a few times. Just one base apart from a much larger clone, this may be a read error. The chain is built from TRBV6-5 and TRBJ2-1, with D perhaps matching TRBD2 (6 bases). This CDR3 comprises 13 residues. Germline CDR1 and CDR2: MNHEY and SVGAGI. Here the CDR3 reads CVSSYPAGSEQFF. CDR3 bases: TGTGTCAGCAGTTACCCCGCGGGATCTGAGCAGTTCTTC.